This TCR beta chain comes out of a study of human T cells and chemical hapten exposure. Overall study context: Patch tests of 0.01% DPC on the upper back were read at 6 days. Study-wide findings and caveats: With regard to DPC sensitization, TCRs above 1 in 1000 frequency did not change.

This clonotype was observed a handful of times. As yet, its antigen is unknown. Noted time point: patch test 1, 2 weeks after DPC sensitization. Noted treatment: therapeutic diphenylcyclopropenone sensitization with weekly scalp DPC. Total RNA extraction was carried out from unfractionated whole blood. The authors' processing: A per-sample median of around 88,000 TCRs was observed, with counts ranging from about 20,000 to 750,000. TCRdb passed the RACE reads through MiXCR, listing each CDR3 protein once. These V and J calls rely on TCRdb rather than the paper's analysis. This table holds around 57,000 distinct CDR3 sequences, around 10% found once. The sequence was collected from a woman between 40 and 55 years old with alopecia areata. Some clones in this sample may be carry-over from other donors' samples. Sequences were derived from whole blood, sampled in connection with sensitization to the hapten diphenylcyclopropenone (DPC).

CDR3 bases: TGTGCCAGCAGCCTAGGGGACTTTTACAATGAGCAGTTCTTC. This translates into CASSLGDFYNEQFF. This chain connects TRBV3-1 to TRBJ2-1, with D possibly being TRBD2 (6 bases). Germline CDR1 reads LGHDT; CDR2 reads YNNKEL (reference sequence). V was shortened by 4 bases and J by 4 bases, with 11 bases between the two germline ends. This CDR3 is 14 amino acids long.